This T cell receptor beta chain was found in a study of regulatory T cells in long-lasting Graves disease. This clonotype has a count of ten or more. Arm-PCR with iRepertoire HTBI primers amplified the CDR3 regions for these TCR beta libraries. TCRdb re-derived calls from the multiplex PCR reads in MiXCR, one entry per CDR3 protein. The data contain hundreds of thousands of distinct CDR3 sequences, about 16% of them singletons. Time point in this sample: newly diagnosed GD, antithyroid drugs for less than 3 months. The TCR library was made from RNA extracted from PBMCs. The CDR3 is made up of 16 amino acids. V shed 1 base and J shed 0 bases, with 10 bases lying between them. Looked up from germline, CDR1 is LGHDT and CDR2 is YNNKEL (reference sequence). These same data were also listed under a study on T cells in Graves' hyperthyroidism and ophthalmopathy. As that study records: Aged 18 to 65, the patients had hyperthyroidism that was newly diagnosed and had lasted under 2 months.

The TCR comes from a woman aged 35-65 years with Graves disease. The chain joins TRBV3-1 to TRBJ1-3, with D possibly TRBD1 on 5 matching bases. The sample consisted of peripheral blood mononuclear cells (PBMCs), taken at new diagnosis, from a patient treated with antithyroid drugs. CDR3 in amino acids: CASSQARQTSGNTIYF. The CDR3 nucleotides are TGTGCCAGCAGCCAAGCTAGACAGACCTCTGGAAACACCATATATTTT.